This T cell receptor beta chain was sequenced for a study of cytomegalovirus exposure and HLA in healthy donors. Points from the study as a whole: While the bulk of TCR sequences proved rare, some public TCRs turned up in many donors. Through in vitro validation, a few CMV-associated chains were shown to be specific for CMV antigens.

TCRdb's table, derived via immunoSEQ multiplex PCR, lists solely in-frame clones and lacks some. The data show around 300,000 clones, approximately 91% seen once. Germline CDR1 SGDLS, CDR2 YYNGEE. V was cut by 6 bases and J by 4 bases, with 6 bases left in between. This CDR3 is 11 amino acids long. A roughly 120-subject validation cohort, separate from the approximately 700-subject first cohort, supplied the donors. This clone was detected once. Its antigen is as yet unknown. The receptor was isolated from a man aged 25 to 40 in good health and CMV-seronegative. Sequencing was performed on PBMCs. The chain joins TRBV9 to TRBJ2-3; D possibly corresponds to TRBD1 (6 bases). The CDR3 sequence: CASTGADTQYF. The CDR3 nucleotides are TGTGCCAGCACAGGGGCAGATACGCAGTATTTT.